The 12 T cell receptor beta chains below all came from one sample that was sequenced in a study of naive and memory T cell subsets. Ligated cDNA underwent four rounds of PCR with nested alpha and beta constant region primers and SP2. One entry per CDR3 protein, called by TCRdb with MiXCR from the 5' RACE reads. The sample yields tens of thousands of distinct CDR3 sequences, around 8% seen once. TCR cDNA received a 3' ligated oligonucleotide that carried a UMI. The source is a female donor in good health.

The CDR3 sequence is CASSPTGQGAQDTQYF. The CDR3 nucleotides are TGTGCCAGCAGCCCCACGGGACAGGGGGCGCAAGATACGCAGTATTTT. The chain joins TRBV7-3 to TRBJ2-3; 12 bases align to TRBD1. The CDR3 runs to 16 residues. Germline-derived CDR1 and CDR2 are SGHTA and FQGTGA. V was pared by 5 bases and J by 5 bases, with 8 bases of the junction left unmatched.

This clonotype was observed a few times. This may stem from a read error, because a much larger clone lies one nucleotide away. The rearrangement uses TRBV27 and TRBJ1-4, with a tentative D call TRBD1 (6 bases). The CDR3 length is 15 residues. Germline-derived CDR1 and CDR2 are MNHEY and SMNVEV (reference sequence). The chain's CDR3 is CTSSLGGGYGEKLFF. The CDR3 DNA reads as TGTACCAGCAGTTTAGGAGGGGGGTACGGTGAAAAACTGTTTTTT.

Only a few counts were recorded for this clonotype. This chain uses TRBV7-2 with TRBJ1-1; possible D gene TRBD1, 6 bases. The CDR3 extends over 12 amino acids. Germline V gene sequence: CDR1 SGHTA, CDR2 FQGNSA. Trimming removed 5 bases from V and 7 bases from J, with 11 bases in between. CDR3 in DNA: TGTGCCAGCAGCCCTTTAGGGGGTGAAGCTTTCTTT. Protein: CASSPLGGEAFF.

This clonotype has just a few counts. The CDR3 coding sequence is TGTGCCTGGACCGGACGGGGACAGGGGAGAGGTTCACCCCTCCACTTT. Translated, it gives CAWTGRGQGRGSPLHF. The V and J genes are TRBV30 and TRBJ1-6, with 10 nucleotides matching TRBD1. Germline assignment: CDR1 GTSNPN and CDR2 SVGIG (reference sequence). V shed 4 bases, J shed 9 bases, and the junction held 12 bases outside the gene matches. This CDR3 region has 16 residues.

The chain links TRBV6-2 or TRBV6-3 to TRBJ2-5; D might be TRBD2 (5 bases). The V gene's germline CDR1 is MNHEY and CDR2 SVGEGT. V was clipped by 6 bases and J by 2 bases, with 16 bases between them. This CDR3 comprises 15 residues. CDR3 region: CASRSHGRGQETQYF. The CDR3 coding sequence is TGTGCCAGCAGATCCCATGGGCGAGGGCAAGAGACCCAGTACTTC.

The chain carries TRBV5-1 and TRBJ2-7, with 8 bases matching TRBD2. CDR1 and CDR2 (germline): SGHRS, YFSETQ. The V gene end was trimmed by 2 bases and the J gene end by 5 bases; junction bases not matched to a gene: 12. The CDR3 totals 16 residues. CDR3 nucleotide sequence: TGCGCCAGCAGCTTTGGCCCTGGGAGGCGGGGGGACGAGCAGTACTTC. Its protein product is CASSFGPGRRGDEQYF.

This clonotype occurred many times. This rearrangement joins TRBV20-1 to TRBJ1-1; no clear D gene. V lost 3 bases and J 1 base, leaving 18 bases between the germline ends. Per germline, CDR1 DFQATT and CDR2 SNEGSKA (reference sequence). This CDR3 is built from 16 residues. CDR3 sequence reads: CSASKGGGRANTEAFF. CDR3 sequence (DNA): TGCAGTGCTAGTAAGGGTGGTGGTCGGGCGAACACTGAAGCTTTCTTT.

This clonotype was seen many times. This chain links TRBV7-9 with TRBJ1-1, with 7 bases lining up with TRBD1. Germline V gives CDR1 SEHNR, CDR2 FQNEAQ (reference sequence). The CDR3 has 13 amino acids. V trimming: 5 bases; J trimming: 4 bases; junction bases outside the gene matches: 4. CDR3 amino acids: CASSGAGGTEAFF. The CDR3, as DNA: TGTGCCAGCAGCGGAGCAGGGGGCACTGAAGCTTTCTTT.

The table lists this clonotype with a few counts. CDR3 coding DNA: TGTGCCAGCACTCTCCCGGAAGGGAACTATGGCTACACCTTC. Amino acid sequence: CASTLPEGNYGYTF. The chain couples TRBV12-3 or TRBV12-4 to TRBJ1-2; no reliable D call. The CDR3 length is 14 residues. The ends were cut back, 7 bases at V and 2 bases at J, with 14 bases in the middle.

There are many counts of this clonotype. The chain has TRBV12-3 or TRBV12-4 and TRBJ1-1, with 8 positions matching TRBD1. Unmatched junction bases numbered 12, after V lost 5 bases and J lost 4 bases. The CDR3 is 16 amino acids. CDR3: CASSVTPGGGGTEAFF. CDR3 bases: TGTGCCAGCAGTGTCACACCAGGGGGCGGGGGCACTGAAGCTTTCTTT.

This clonotype was picked up many times. The chain uses TRBV12-3 or TRBV12-4 and TRBJ1-5, with a tentative D call TRBD1 (5 bases). Deletions cut 6 bases from V and 5 bases from J, with 5 bases between. CDR3 length: 11 residues. The chain's CDR3 is CASRQDQPQHF. DNA for the CDR3: TGTGCCAGCAGACAGGATCAGCCCCAGCATTTT.

This clonotype was counted many times. The chain links TRBV4-2 to TRBJ1-1, with TRBD1 matching over 8 bases. This CDR3 spans 15 amino acids. V was clipped by 1 base and J by 5 bases; unmatched bases: 6. From germline, CDR1 is LGHNA and CDR2 YNFKEQ. CDR3: CASSQGQGMGTEAFF. In nucleotides, the CDR3 is TGTGCCAGCAGCCAAGGACAGGGGATGGGGACTGAAGCTTTCTTT.